Given below is one T cell receptor (beta chain) in context. Under the authors' procedure: The assay estimated nucleated cells by amplifying reference gene primers. The repertoire was sequenced with immunoSEQ multiplex PCR; TCRdb's copy has only in-frame clones and lacks some. That table supplies the V and J calls and clone size; D and trimming were determined from the DNA. The data hold approximately 150,000 clones, with under 80% observed a single time. This CDR3 has 17 residues. Germline V gives CDR1 LGHDT, CDR2 YNNKEL (reference sequence). V lost 8 bases and J lost 2; bases outside the gene matches: 15. The data derive from a study of blood T cell repertoires in COVID-19. The overall study: Samples came from the United States, Italy and Spain, spanning acute and convalescent COVID-19. Sample material is recorded as cDNA or gDNA derived from T cells, B-cell-depleted T cells, or PBMCs.

This receptor was taken from a man in his fifties or sixties with acute or convalescent COVID-19. The chain uses TRBV3-1 (or the pseudogene TRBV3-2) and TRBJ1-2, with TRBD1 matching over 9 bases. Sequencing was carried out using peripheral blood. The DNA of the CDR3 is TGTGCCAGCGGTCTTCGGGGACAGGGCTATGTAAACTATGGCTACACCTTC. Translated, it gives CASGLRGQGYVNYGYTF.